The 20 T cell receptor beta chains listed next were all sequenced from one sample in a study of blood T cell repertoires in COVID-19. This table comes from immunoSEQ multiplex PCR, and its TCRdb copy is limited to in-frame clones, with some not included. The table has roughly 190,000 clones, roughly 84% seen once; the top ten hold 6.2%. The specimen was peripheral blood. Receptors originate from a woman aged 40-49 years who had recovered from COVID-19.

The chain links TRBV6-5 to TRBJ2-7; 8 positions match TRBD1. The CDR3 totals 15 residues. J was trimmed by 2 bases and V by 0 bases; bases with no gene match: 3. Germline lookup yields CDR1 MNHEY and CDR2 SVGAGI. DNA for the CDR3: TGTGCCAGCAGTTACTCACAGGGGGAGCCCTACGAGCAGTACTTC. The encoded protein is CASSYSQGEPYEQYF.

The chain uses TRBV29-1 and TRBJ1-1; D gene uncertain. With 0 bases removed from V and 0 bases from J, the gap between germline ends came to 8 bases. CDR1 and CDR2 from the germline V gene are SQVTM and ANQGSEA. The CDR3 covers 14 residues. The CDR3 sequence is CSVEESTVNTEAFF. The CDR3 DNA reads TGCAGCGTTGAAGAAAGTACGGTGAACACTGAAGCTTTCTTT.

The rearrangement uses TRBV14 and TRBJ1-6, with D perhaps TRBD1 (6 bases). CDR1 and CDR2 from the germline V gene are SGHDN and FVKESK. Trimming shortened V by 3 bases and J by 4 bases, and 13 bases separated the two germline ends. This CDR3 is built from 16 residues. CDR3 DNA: TGTGCCAGCAGCCAGTCCGGACAGAGTTATAATTCACCCCTCCACTTT. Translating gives CASSQSGQSYNSPLHF. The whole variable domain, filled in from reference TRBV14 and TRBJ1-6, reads EAGVTQFPSHSVIEKGQTVTLRCDPISGHDNLYWYRRVMGKEIKFLLHFVKESKQDESGMPNNRFLAERTGGTYSTLKVQPAELEDSGVYFCASSQSGQSYNSPLHFGNGTRLTVT.

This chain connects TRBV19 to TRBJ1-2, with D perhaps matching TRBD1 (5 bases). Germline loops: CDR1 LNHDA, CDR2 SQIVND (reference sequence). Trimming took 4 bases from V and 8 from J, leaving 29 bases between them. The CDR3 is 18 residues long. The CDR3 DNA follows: TGTGCCAGTAGTACACCTCGGACCATTCCCGGGGGGTCGGGCGGCTACACCTTC. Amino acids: CASSTPRTIPGGSGGYTF.

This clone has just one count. This CDR3 is CSVEDTMNTEAFF. In nucleotides, the CDR3 is TGCAGCGTTGAAGACACAATGAACACTGAAGCTTTCTTT. V usage is TRBV29-1 and J usage is TRBJ1-1; D is undetermined. The germline gives CDR1 SQVTM, CDR2 ANQGSEA. Trimming stripped 0 bases from V and 0 bases from J, with 5 bases between. This CDR3 has 13 residues.

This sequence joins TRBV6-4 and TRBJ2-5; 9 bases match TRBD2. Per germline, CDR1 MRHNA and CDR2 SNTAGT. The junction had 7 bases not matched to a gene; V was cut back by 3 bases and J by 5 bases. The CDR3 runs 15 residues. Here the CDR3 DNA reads TGTGCCAGCAGTGAAGGCGGGAGGGCCGACGAGACCCAGTACTTC. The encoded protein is CASSEGGRADETQYF.

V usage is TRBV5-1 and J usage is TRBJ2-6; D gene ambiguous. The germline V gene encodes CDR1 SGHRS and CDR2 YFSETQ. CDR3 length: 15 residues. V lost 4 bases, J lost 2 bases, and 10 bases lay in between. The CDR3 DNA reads TGCGCCAGCAGCCTCCAGGTTACTGGGGCCAACGTCCTGACTTTC. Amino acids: CASSLQVTGANVLTF.

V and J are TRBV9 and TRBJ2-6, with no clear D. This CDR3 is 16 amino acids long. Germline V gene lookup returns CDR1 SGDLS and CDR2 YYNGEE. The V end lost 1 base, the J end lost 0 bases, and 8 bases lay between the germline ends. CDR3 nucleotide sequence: TGTGCCAGCAGCGTATATCGGTCCTCTGGGGCCAACGTCCTGACTTTC. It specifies CASSVYRSSGANVLTF.

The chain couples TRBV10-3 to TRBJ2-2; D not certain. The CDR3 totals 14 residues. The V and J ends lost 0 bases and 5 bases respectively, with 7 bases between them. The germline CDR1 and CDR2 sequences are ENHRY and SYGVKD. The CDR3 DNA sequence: TGTGCCATCAGTGAGTCGCTCGCGACCGGGGAGCTGTTTTTT. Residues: CAISESLATGELFF.

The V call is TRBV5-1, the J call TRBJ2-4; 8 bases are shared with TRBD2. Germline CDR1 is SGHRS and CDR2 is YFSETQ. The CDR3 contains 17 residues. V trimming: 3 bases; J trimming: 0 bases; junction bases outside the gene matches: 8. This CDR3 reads CASSSPFREGAKNIQYF. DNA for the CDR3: TGCGCCAGCAGCTCCCCTTTCCGGGAGGGAGCCAAAAACATTCAGTACTTC.

The DNA of the CDR3 is TGTGCCAGCAGTTCCTACAGGGGGCAAAGCACAGATACGCAGTATTTT. Residues: CASSSYRGQSTDTQYF. The chain couples TRBV6-5 to TRBJ2-3; 9 bases are shared with TRBD1. From germline, CDR1 is MNHEY and CDR2 SVGAGI. The CDR3 runs to 16 residues. V lost 4 bases, J lost 0 bases, and 5 bases stayed unmatched.

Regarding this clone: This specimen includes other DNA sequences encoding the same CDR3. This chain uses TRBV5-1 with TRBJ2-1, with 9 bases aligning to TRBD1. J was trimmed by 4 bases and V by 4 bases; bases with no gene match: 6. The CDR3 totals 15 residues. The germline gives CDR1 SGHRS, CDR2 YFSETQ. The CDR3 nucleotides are TGCGCCAGCAGCCCGGGACAGGGAGCGTACAATGAGCAGTTCTTC. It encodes CASSPGQGAYNEQFF.

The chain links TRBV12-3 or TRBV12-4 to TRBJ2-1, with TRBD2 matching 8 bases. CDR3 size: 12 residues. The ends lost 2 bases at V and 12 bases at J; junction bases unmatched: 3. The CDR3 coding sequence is TGTGCCAGCAGTTTACAGCGGGAGTGGCAGTTCTTC. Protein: CASSLQREWQFF.

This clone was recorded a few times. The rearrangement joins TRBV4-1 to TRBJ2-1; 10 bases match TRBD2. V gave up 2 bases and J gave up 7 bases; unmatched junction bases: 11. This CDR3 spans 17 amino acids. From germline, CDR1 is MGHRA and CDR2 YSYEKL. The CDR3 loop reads CASSQKQIAGGMNEQFF. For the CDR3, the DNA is TGCGCCAGCAGCCAAAAGCAAATAGCGGGAGGTATGAATGAGCAGTTCTTC.

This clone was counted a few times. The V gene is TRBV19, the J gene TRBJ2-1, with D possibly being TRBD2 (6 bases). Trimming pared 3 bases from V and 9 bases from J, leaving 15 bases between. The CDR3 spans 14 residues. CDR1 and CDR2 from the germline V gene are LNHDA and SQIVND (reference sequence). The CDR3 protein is CASSMVSGWGEQFF. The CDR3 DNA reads TGTGCCAGTAGTATGGTTAGCGGCTGGGGTGAGCAGTTCTTC. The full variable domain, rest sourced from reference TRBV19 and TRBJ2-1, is DGGITQSPKYLFRKEGQNVTLSCEQNLNHDAMYWYRQDPGQGLRLIYYSQIVNDFQKGDIAEGYSVSREKKESFPLTVTSAQKNPTAFYLCASSMVSGWGEQFFGPGTRLTVL.

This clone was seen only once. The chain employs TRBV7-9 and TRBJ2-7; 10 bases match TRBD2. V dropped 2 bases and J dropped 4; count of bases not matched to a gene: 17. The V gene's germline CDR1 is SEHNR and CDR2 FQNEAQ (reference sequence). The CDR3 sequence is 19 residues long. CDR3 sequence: CASSLRPSGSDRWEYEQYF. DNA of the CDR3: TGTGCCAGCAGCTTACGGCCTAGCGGGAGCGATAGGTGGGAATACGAGCAGTACTTC.

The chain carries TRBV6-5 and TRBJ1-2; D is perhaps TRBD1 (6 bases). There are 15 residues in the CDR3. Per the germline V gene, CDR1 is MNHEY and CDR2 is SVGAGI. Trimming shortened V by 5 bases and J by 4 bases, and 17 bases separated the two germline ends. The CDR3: CASSRNRDLGYGYTF. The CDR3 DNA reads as TGTGCCAGCAGTAGAAACAGGGATCTCGGCTATGGCTACACCTTC.

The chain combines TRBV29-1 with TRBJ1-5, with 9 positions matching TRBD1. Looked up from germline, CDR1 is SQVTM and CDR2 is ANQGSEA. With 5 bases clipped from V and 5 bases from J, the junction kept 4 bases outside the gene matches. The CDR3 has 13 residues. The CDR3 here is CSVKTGGDQPQHF. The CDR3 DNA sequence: TGCAGCGTTAAAACAGGGGGCGATCAGCCCCAGCATTTT.

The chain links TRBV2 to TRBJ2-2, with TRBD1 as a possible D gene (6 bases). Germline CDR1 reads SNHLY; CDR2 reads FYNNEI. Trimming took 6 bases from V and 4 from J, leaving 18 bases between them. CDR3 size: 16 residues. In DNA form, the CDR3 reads TGTGCCAGCAGCGGAACATTTGGGGGCGGCACCGGGGAGCTGTTTTTT. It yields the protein CASSGTFGGGTGELFF. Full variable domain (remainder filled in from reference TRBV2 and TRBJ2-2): EPEVTQTPSHQVTQMGQEVILRCVPISNHLYFYWYRQILGQKVEFLVSFYNNEISEKSEIFDDQFSVERPDGSNFTLKIRSTKLEDSAMYFCASSGTFGGGTGELFFGEGSRLTVL.

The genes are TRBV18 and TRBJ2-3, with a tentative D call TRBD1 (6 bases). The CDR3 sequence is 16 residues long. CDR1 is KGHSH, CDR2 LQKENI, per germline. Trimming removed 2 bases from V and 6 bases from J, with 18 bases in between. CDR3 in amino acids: CASSPMGTLGPDTQYF. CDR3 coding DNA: TGTGCCAGCTCACCAATGGGGACACTTGGTCCGGATACGCAGTATTTT.